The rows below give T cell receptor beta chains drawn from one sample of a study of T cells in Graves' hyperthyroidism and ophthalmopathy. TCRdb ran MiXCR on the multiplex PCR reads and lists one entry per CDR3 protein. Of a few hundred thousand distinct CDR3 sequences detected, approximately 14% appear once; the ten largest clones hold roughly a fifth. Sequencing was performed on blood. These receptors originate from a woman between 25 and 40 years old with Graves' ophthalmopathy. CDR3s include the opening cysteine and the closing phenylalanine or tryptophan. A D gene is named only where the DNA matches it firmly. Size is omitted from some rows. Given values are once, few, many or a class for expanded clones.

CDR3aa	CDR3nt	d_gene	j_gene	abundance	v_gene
CSVRQGMEQFF	TGCAGCGTCCGACAGGGGATGGAGCAGTTCTTC	TRBD1	TRBJ2-1	many	TRBV29-1
CASSQGWPYNEQFF	TGTGCCAGCAGCCAAGGATGGCCCTACAATGAGCAGTTCTTC	.	TRBJ2-1	few	TRBV14
CASSHGGTVRETQYF	TGTGCCAGCAGCCACGGGGGGACAGTGAGGGAGACCCAGTACTTC	.	TRBJ2-5	.	TRBV3-1
CASSGTGGKETQYF	TGTGCCAGCAGCGGGACAGGGGGTAAAGAGACCCAGTACTTC	TRBD1	TRBJ2-5	many	TRBV9
CASSQAGPGTDTQYF	TGTGCCAGCAGCCAAGCGGGACCCGGCACAGATACGCAGTATTTT	.	TRBJ2-3	many	TRBV3-1
CASRHPETQYF	TGTGCCAGCAGGCATCCGGAGACCCAGTACTTC	.	TRBJ2-5	.	TRBV3-1
CASSSMGLGYTGELFF	TGTGCCAGCAGTTCAATGGGACTAGGGTACACCGGGGAGCTGTTTTTT	TRBD2	TRBJ2-2	.	TRBV6-2/TRBV6-3
CASLGDRGSNQPQHF	TGTGCCAGCTTGGGGGACAGGGGAAGCAATCAGCCCCAGCATTTT	TRBD1	TRBJ1-5	many	TRBV28
CASSLDATGDNGYTF	TGTGCCAGCAGCTTAGACGCGACAGGGGATAATGGCTACACCTTC	TRBD1	TRBJ1-2	.	TRBV11-1
CASSPFGSYGYTF	TGTGCCAGCAGTCCCTTTGGTTCCTATGGCTACACCTTC	.	TRBJ1-2	many	TRBV11-2
CASSAINQETQYF	TGTGCCAGCAGCGCTATAAACCAAGAGACCCAGTACTTC	.	TRBJ2-5	few	TRBV7-9
CASSAGTARTPEAFF	TGTGCCAGCAGTGCGGGGACAGCGCGGACGCCTGAAGCTTTCTTT	TRBD1	TRBJ1-1	many	TRBV6-1
CASRIFGQLNTEAFF	TGTGCCAGCAGGATATTTGGACAATTGAACACTGAAGCTTTCTTT	.	TRBJ1-1	many	TRBV28
CASSPGQGRTNQETQYF	TGTGCCAGCAGCCCCGGACAGGGAAGGACGAACCAAGAGACCCAGTACTTC	TRBD1	TRBJ2-5	.	TRBV5-6
CASSHPRGGNTGELFF	TGCGCCAGCAGCCATCCCCGGGGGGGGAACACCGGGGAGCTGTTTTTT	TRBD2	TRBJ2-2	many	TRBV4-1
CASSLLAASSYNEQFF	TGTGCCAGCAGCCTTCTAGCGGCGAGCTCCTACAATGAGCAGTTCTTC	TRBD2	TRBJ2-1	many	TRBV12-3/TRBV12-4
CASRRGLASETQYF	TGTGCCAGCAGGCGGGGACTAGCGTCAGAGACCCAGTACTTC	TRBD2	TRBJ2-5	.	TRBV5-4
CASSEGGDEQYF	TGTGCCAGCAGTGAAGGTGGGGACGAGCAGTACTTC	.	TRBJ2-7	.	TRBV6-1
CASSLVQDGGSEAFF	TGCGCCAGCAGCTTGGTTCAGGATGGCGGGTCTGAAGCTTTCTTT	.	TRBJ1-1	.	TRBV5-1
CASRQGDRDYGYTF	TGTGCCAGCAGACAAGGGGACAGGGATTATGGCTACACCTTC	TRBD1	TRBJ1-2	.	TRBV12-3/TRBV12-4
CSAGAGTAGGYTF	TGCAGTGCAGGGGCTGGGACAGCTGGGGGCTACACCTTC	TRBD1	TRBJ1-2	.	TRBV20-1
CSARRPDRGHQDTQYF	TGCAGTGCTAGACGACCCGACAGGGGGCATCAAGATACGCAGTATTTT	TRBD1	TRBJ2-3	many	TRBV20-1
CASSVEGLGLAGGLDTQYF	TGTGCCAGCAGCGTAGAAGGATTGGGACTAGCGGGGGGGCTAGATACGCAGTATTTT	TRBD2	TRBJ2-3	many	TRBV9
CAIRPDSAMGYTF	TGTGCCATCAGGCCCGACAGCGCTATGGGCTACACCTTC	.	TRBJ1-2	.	TRBV10-3
CASSSAQNYGYTF	TGTGCCAGCAGCTCAGCACAAAACTATGGCTACACCTTC	.	TRBJ1-2	many	TRBV5-6
CASTKTKTGQETQYF	TGTGCCAGCACCAAAACAAAGACAGGCCAAGAGACCCAGTACTTC	.	TRBJ2-5	many	TRBV5-6
CASSPRPGLAGASTDTQYF	TGTGCCAGCAGCCCACGCCCGGGACTAGCGGGAGCTAGCACAGATACGCAGTATTTT	TRBD2	TRBJ2-3	many	TRBV6-1
CASSLSGTGGRWGYTF	TGTGCCAGCAGTTTATCGGGGACAGGGGGCAGGTGGGGCTACACCTTC	TRBD1	TRBJ1-2	few	TRBV27
CASNAPWDREETQYF	TGTGCCAGCAACGCCCCGTGGGACAGAGAAGAGACCCAGTACTTC	TRBD1	TRBJ2-5	few	TRBV7-9
CAWSVWDRGSPLHF	TGTGCCTGGAGTGTTTGGGACAGGGGTTCACCCCTCCACTTT	TRBD1	TRBJ1-6	many	TRBV30